A single sample gave rise to the 12 T cell receptor beta chains below, sequenced in a study of regulatory T cells in long-lasting Graves disease. Indicated time point: newly diagnosed GD, antithyroid drugs for less than 3 months. Making the TCR library involved RNA that had been extracted from PBMCs. Combining iRepertoire HTBI primers with Arm-PCR of CDR3 regions, the authors built TCR beta libraries. TCRdb re-analysed the multiplex PCR reads in MiXCR, keeping a single row per CDR3 protein. The repertoire includes approximately 470,000 distinct CDR3 sequences, about 17% of them detected once, and 9.5% to 15% sits in the top ten. This sample also belongs to another study, concerning T cells in Graves' hyperthyroidism and ophthalmopathy.

This material consisted of peripheral blood mononuclear cells (PBMCs), taken at new diagnosis, from a patient treated with antithyroid drugs. Source of these receptors: a man in his forties with Graves disease.

As concerns this clonotype: A far larger clone is one nucleotide away, so this likely arose from a read error. The rearrangement uses TRBV7-2 and TRBJ2-7; 7 bases fit TRBD1. Germline lookup yields CDR1 SGHTA and CDR2 FQGNSA. The V segment lost 5 bases and the J segment 6 bases; nucleotides outside the gene matches: 4. The CDR3 totals 12 residues. The CDR3 region is CASSVRGCEQYF. The CDR3 region has the DNA TGTGCCAGCAGCGTCAGGGGGTGCGAGCAGTACTTC.

This clonotype has a count of ten or more. The genes are TRBV5-1 and TRBJ1-1; TRBD1 matches at 9 bases. V lost 5 bases to trimming and J lost 6 bases; unmatched junction nucleotides: 8. CDR3 size: 14 residues. Germline values: CDR1 SGHRS, CDR2 YFSETQ. Here the CDR3 DNA reads TGCGCCAGCAGTTGGACAGGGGAGAGGGCTGAAGCTTTCTTT. Its protein is CASSWTGERAEAFF.

This clonotype was detected many times. The chain carries TRBV5-1 and TRBJ2-1; D possibly corresponds to TRBD2 (6 bases). Germline V lookup: CDR1 SGHRS, CDR2 YFSETQ. This CDR3 comprises 13 residues. The V gene lost 5 bases and the J gene lost 3 bases, with 9 bases spanning the gap. CDR3 in amino acids: CASRGTDYNEQFF. The CDR3 DNA follows: TGCGCCAGCAGGGGGACTGACTACAATGAGCAGTTCTTC.

The gene calls are TRBV3-1 and TRBJ2-1; 9 bases are a match to TRBD1. The germline CDR1 and CDR2 sequences are LGHDT and YNNKEL (reference sequence). V lost 4 bases and J lost 5; bases outside the gene matches: 15. The CDR3 is made up of 18 amino acids. In DNA, the CDR3 is TGTGCCAGCAGCCGAGGGACAGGGCCGACTTCTATGAACAATGAGCAGTTCTTC. It encodes CASSRGTGPTSMNNEQFF.

Many counts were recorded for this clonotype. The chain employs TRBV7-9 and TRBJ2-7, with TRBD1 matching over 9 bases. Germline V lookup: CDR1 SEHNR, CDR2 FQNEAQ (reference sequence). This CDR3 spans 14 amino acids. J gave up 5 bases and V 0 bases, and 2 bases lay outside the gene matches. The CDR3 DNA reads TGTGCCAGCAGCTTAGCGGGGACAGGGAACGAGCAGTACTTC. Translated: CASSLAGTGNEQYF.

This clonotype was observed many times. V usage is TRBV28 and J usage is TRBJ1-2; D unclear. The CDR3 is 13 residues long. Deletions cut 7 bases from V and 1 base from J, with 10 bases between. The germline V gene has CDR1 MDHEN and CDR2 SYDVKM. Here the CDR3 reads CASTVTDNYGYTF. CDR3 coding DNA: TGTGCCAGCACCGTTACGGATAACTATGGCTACACCTTC.

This clonotype was counted a few times. This chain uses TRBV18 with TRBJ2-3; TRBD1 aligns across 11 bases. CDR3 size: 18 residues. CDR1 and CDR2 from the germline V gene are KGHSH and LQKENI. V lost 3 bases to trimming and J lost 3 bases; unmatched junction nucleotides: 11. This CDR3 reads CASSPPSDRGLRTDTQYF. The DNA of the CDR3 is TGTGCCAGCTCACCCCCCTCGGACAGGGGGCTTCGTACAGATACGCAGTATTTT.

There are many counts of this clonotype. The CDR3 DNA follows: TGTGCCAGCAGCCGTGGACTAGCGGCAACTGGGGAGCAGTTCTTC. Translation: CASSRGLAATGEQFF. The V gene is TRBV28, the J gene TRBJ2-1; TRBD2 aligns across 10 bases. V dropped 6 bases and J dropped 10; count of bases not matched to a gene: 12. From germline, CDR1 is MDHEN and CDR2 SYDVKM. The CDR3 totals 15 residues.

J is TRBJ1-3 and V is TRBV2, with D tentatively TRBD1 (5 bases). Germline assignment: CDR1 SNHLY and CDR2 FYNNEI. V was clipped by 6 bases and J by 3 bases, with 15 bases between them. This CDR3 comprises 15 residues. The CDR3: CASSQGVTVGNTIYF. The DNA of the CDR3 is TGTGCCAGCAGCCAAGGGGTCACAGTTGGAAACACCATATATTTT. The entire variable domain, with the rest obtained from reference TRBV2 and TRBJ1-3, is as follows: EPEVTQTPSHQVTQMGQEVILRCVPISNHLYFYWYRQILGQKVEFLVSFYNNEISEKSEIFDDQFSVERPDGSNFTLKIRSTKLEDSAMYFCASSQGVTVGNTIYFGEGSWLTVV.

The chain couples TRBV29-1 to TRBJ1-2; tentatively, D is TRBD1 (5 bases). The CDR3 is made up of 14 amino acids. V was clipped by 2 bases and J by 3 bases, with 13 bases between them. Germline CDR1 reads SQVTM; CDR2 reads ANQGSEA. CDR3 loop: CSVESGGIDYGYTF. CDR3 bases: TGCAGCGTTGAATCGGGGGGTATCGACTATGGCTACACCTTC.

V and J are TRBV4-1 and TRBJ2-7; 8 bases fit TRBD2. The germline V gene has CDR1 MGHRA and CDR2 YSYEKL. V shed 4 bases, J shed 4 bases, and the junction held 9 bases outside the gene matches. The CDR3 is 15 amino acids. CDR3 DNA sequence: TGCGCCAGCAGCCCCCCCCACGGCGGGGGGTACGAGCAGTACTTC. Translation gives CASSPPHGGGYEQYF.

This clonotype was recorded a few times. This chain connects TRBV9 to TRBJ2-3; D unclear. V was shortened by 0 bases and J by 0 bases, with 8 bases between the two germline ends. The CDR3 runs to 15 residues. The germline V gene encodes CDR1 SGDLS and CDR2 YYNGEE. The CDR3 is CASSVDGVSTDTQYF. In DNA, the CDR3 is TGTGCCAGCAGCGTAGATGGGGTAAGCACAGATACGCAGTATTTT.